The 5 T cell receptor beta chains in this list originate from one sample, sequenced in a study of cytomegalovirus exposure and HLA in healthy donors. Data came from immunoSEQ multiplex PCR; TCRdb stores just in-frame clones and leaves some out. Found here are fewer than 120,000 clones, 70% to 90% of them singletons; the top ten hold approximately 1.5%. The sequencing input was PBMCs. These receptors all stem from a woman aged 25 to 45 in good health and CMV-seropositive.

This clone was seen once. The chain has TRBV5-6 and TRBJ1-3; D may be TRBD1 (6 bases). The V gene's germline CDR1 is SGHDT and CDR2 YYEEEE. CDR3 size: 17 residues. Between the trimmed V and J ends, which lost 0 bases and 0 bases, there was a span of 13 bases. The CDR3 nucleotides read TGTGCCAGCAGCTTGGCGGCAGGGGCCCCCTCTGGAAACACCATATATTTT. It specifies CASSLAAGAPSGNTIYF.

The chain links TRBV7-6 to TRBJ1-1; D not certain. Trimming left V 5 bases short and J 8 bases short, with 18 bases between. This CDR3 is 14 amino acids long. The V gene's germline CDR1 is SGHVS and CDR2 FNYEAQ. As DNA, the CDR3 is TGTGCCAGCAGCCAGAGGGTGGATGGCACCGAAGCTTTCTTT. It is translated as CASSQRVDGTEAFF.

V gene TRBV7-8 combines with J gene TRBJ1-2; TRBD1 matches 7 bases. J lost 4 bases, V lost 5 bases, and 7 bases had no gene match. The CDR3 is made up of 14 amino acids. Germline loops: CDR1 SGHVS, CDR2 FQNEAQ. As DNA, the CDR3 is TGTGCCAGCAGCAACCTACAGGGGCCCTATGGCTACACCTTC. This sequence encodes CASSNLQGPYGYTF.

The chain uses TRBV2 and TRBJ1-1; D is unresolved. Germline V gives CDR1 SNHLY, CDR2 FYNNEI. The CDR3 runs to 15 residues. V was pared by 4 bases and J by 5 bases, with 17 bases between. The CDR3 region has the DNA TGTGCCAGCAGTGGATATGGCTCTCGAGGGACTGAAGCTTTCTTT. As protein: CASSGYGSRGTEAFF. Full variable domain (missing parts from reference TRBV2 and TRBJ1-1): EPEVTQTPSHQVTQMGQEVILRCVPISNHLYFYWYRQILGQKVEFLVSFYNNEISEKSEIFDDQFSVERPDGSNFTLKIRSTKLEDSAMYFCASSGYGSRGTEAFFGQGTRLTVV.

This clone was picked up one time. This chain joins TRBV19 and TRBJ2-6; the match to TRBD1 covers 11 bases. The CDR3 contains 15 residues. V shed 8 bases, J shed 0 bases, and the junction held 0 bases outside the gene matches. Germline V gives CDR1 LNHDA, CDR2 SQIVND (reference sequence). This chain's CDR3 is CASGTGGSGANVLTF. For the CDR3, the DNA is TGTGCCAGTGGGACAGGGGGCTCTGGGGCCAACGTCCTGACTTTC.